A selection of T cell receptor beta chains follows, all from one sample in a study of OX40 agonist ivuxolimab in advanced cancers. Data came from immunoSEQ multiplex PCR; TCRdb stores just in-frame clones and leaves some out. Counted here are approximately 55,000 clones, more than 75% occurring once; the ten biggest clones make up approximately 15%. The specimen was CD4+ or CD8+ T cells sorted from blood, collected in a trial of the OX40 agonist ivuxolimab. The receptor set was obtained from an adult with an advanced solid tumor such as melanoma, head and neck, liver or kidney cancer. Each CDR3 is given with its conserved first and last residue. Fields, in order: clone size, V gene, D gene, J gene, CDR3 protein, CDR3 DNA. D genes are given only for firm matches. Not every row has a clone size; where given, it reads once, few, many or a size class.

.	TRBV27	.	TRBJ2-7	CASRVSGQRPYEQYF	TGTGCCAGCAGAGTCTCCGGACAGAGACCCTACGAGCAGTACTTC
.	TRBV19	.	TRBJ1-1	CASRWGRDTEAFF	TGTGCCAGTAGGTGGGGGAGAGACACTGAAGCTTTCTTT
.	TRBV19	.	TRBJ1-1	CASSNGKDGSEAFF	TGTGCCAGTAGTAACGGGAAGGATGGCTCTGAAGCTTTCTTT
.	TRBV10-3	.	TRBJ2-1	CAISERQGGLAYNEQFF	TGTGCCATCAGTGAACGACAGGGGGGACTAGCCTACAATGAGCAGTTCTTC
.	TRBV6-5	TRBD1	TRBJ2-7	CASHPGTGGSYEQYF	TGTGCCAGCCACCCAGGGACAGGGGGCTCCTACGAGCAGTACTTC
.	TRBV6-5	.	TRBJ2-1	CASKHSVKAYNEQFF	TGTGCCAGCAAACACTCGGTTAAAGCCTACAATGAGCAGTTCTTC
once	TRBV11-2	.	TRBJ2-1	CASSLAAGFRLYNEQFF	TGTGCCAGCAGCTTGGCCGCAGGGTTTAGGCTATACAATGAGCAGTTCTTC
.	TRBV11-2	.	TRBJ2-7	CASSLIYEQYF	TGTGCCAGCAGCTTAATCTACGAGCAGTACTTC
.	TRBV5-4	.	TRBJ2-1	CASSLSTGEQFF	TGTGCCAGCAGCTTGTCAACGGGAGAGCAGTTCTTC
once	TRBV5-6	TRBD1	TRBJ1-2	CASSSANHDTGVAGYGYTF	TGTGCCAGCAGCTCCGCCAACCATGACACAGGGGTCGCTGGCTATGGCTACACCTTC
few	TRBV5-1	.	TRBJ2-7	CASSLGHRDSSYEQYF	TGCGCCAGCAGCTTGGGCCACCGTGATAGCTCCTACGAGCAGTACTTC
.	TRBV6-6	TRBD1	TRBJ2-7	CASIGQGTYEQYF	TGTGCCAGCATCGGACAGGGGACCTACGAGCAGTACTTC